Listed below are T cell receptor beta chains from one sample, sequenced in a study of vaccination and CD4 T cells after COVID-19. Using its own MiXCR run on the PCR reads, TCRdb lists one record per CDR3 protein. This sample carries about 14,000 distinct CDR3 sequences, roughly 55% of them seen once, and the ten largest clones take approximately 15%. Their antigens are not known. The sample comprised CD4+ T cells from blood, cultured in vitro. The receptors shown here come from a human donor who had recovered from COVID-19. The CDR3 runs from the conserved cysteine through the conserved F or W. The D gene is left open where the match is weak. Clone size is given for some rows only: seen once, a few or many times, or a class if the clone is expanded.

few	-	TRBV20-1	TRBJ1-5	CSAKFPKTPQPQHF	TGCAGTGCTAAGTTCCCTAAGACCCCTCAGCCCCAGCATTTT
-	-	TRBV5-5	TRBJ2-7	CASSSHYEQYF	TGTGCCAGCAGCTCACACTACGAGCAGTACTTC
-	TRBD2	TRBV29-1	TRBJ2-1	CSVDVWEGQVDEQFF	TGCAGCGTTGACGTGTGGGAGGGCCAGGTCGATGAGCAGTTCTTC
-	TRBD2	TRBV11-2	TRBJ2-1	CASSTQTSGNEQFF	TGTGCCAGCAGCACCCAGACTAGCGGCAATGAGCAGTTCTTC
-	-	TRBV20-1	TRBJ2-7	CSARGDDYEQYF	TGCAGTGCTAGGGGCGACGACTACGAGCAGTACTTC
-	-	TRBV20-1	TRBJ2-1	CSADVGPTSYNEQFF	TGCAGTGCTGATGTAGGACCCACGTCCTACAATGAGCAGTTCTTC
-	TRBD2	TRBV30	TRBJ2-7	CAWSVLAGGEQYF	TGTGCCTGGAGTGTGTTAGCGGGGGGCGAGCAGTACTTC
-	-	TRBV20-1	TRBJ1-3	CSAYLLGPRNTIYF	TGCAGTGCTTATCTCTTGGGCCCGAGAAACACCATATATTTT
-	TRBD2	TRBV7-9	TRBJ2-5	CASSSIAGVGVETQYF	TGTGCCAGCAGCTCAATAGCGGGAGTGGGTGTGGAGACCCAGTACTTC
-	-	TRBV19	TRBJ2-7	CASSNLDEQYF	TGTGCCAGTAGCAATCTGGACGAGCAGTACTTC
-	-	TRBV6-1	TRBJ1-1	CASSRGTEAFF	TGTGCCAGCAGTCGGGGTACCGAAGCTTTCTTT
-	TRBD1	TRBV6-1	TRBJ2-7	CASTRTGTYEQYF	TGTGCCAGCACAAGGACAGGGACCTACGAGCAGTACTTC
few	TRBD1	TRBV20-1	TRBJ2-5	CSARGDREPKETQYF	TGCAGTGCTAGGGGAGACAGGGAGCCCAAAGAGACCCAGTACTTC
-	-	TRBV19	TRBJ1-5	CASSKTGTNSNQPQHF	TGTGCCAGTAGTAAAACCGGGACAAATAGCAATCAGCCCCAGCATTTT
-	TRBD1	TRBV29-1	TRBJ2-2	CSRTGLYTGELFF	TGCAGCCGGACAGGCTTGTACACCGGGGAGCTGTTTTTT
once	-	TRBV6-2/TRBV6-3	TRBJ1-1	CASSYWTVEEAFF	TGTGCCAGCAGTTACTGGACAGTTGAAGAAGCTTTCTTT
-	TRBD2	TRBV20-1	TRBJ2-1	CSARYPAGAPLSYNEQFF	TGCAGTGCTAGGTACCCAGCGGGGGCACCTCTCTCCTACAATGAGCAGTTCTTC
few	-	TRBV20-1	TRBJ1-5	CSARGGNNQPQHF	TGCAGTGCTAGAGGTGGGAACAATCAGCCCCAGCATTTT
few	-	TRBV6-1	TRBJ1-2	CASSQAYYGYTF	TGTGCCAGCAGCCAGGCTTACTATGGCTACACCTTC
-	-	TRBV7-2	TRBJ2-1	CASSLGWRVNEQFF	TGTGCCAGCAGCTTAGGATGGCGAGTCAATGAGCAGTTCTTC
-	TRBD2	TRBV5-1	TRBJ2-6	CASKASATAGTSGRRVAGANVLTF	TGCGCCAGCAAGGCTAGCGCAACGGCCGGGACTAGCGGGAGGAGGGTGGCTGGGGCCAACGTCCTGACTTTC
-	TRBD1	TRBV2	TRBJ2-5	CASSRDRVETQYF	TGTGCCAGCAGTCGCGACAGGGTGGAGACCCAGTACTTC
few	-	TRBV6-2/TRBV6-3	TRBJ2-5	CASTPGGTETQYF	TGTGCCAGCACCCCAGGCGGGACGGAGACCCAGTACTTC
medium-sized	-	TRBV20-1	TRBJ2-5	CSARASEFRETQYF	TGCAGTGCTAGGGCTAGCGAGTTTCGAGAGACCCAGTACTTC
-	TRBD2	TRBV11-2	TRBJ2-5	CASRLLAGVQETQYF	TGTGCCAGCAGGCTGCTAGCGGGAGTTCAAGAGACCCAGTACTTC
-	-	TRBV5-4	TRBJ1-2	CASSLSGGTYGYTF	TGTGCCAGCAGCTTGAGTGGCGGAACCTATGGCTACACCTTC
few	-	TRBV6-5	TRBJ1-6	CASSSKWAPGSPLHF	TGTGCCAGCAGTTCCAAGTGGGCGCCGGGATCACCCCTCCACTTT
medium-sized	-	TRBV6-5	TRBJ2-7	CASSYASSYGQYF	TGTGCCAGCAGTTACGCTTCTAGCTATGGGCAGTACTTC
-	-	TRBV7-3	TRBJ1-6	CASSLNGPGNSPLHF	TGTGCCAGCAGCTTAAATGGACCCGGGAATTCACCCCTCCACTTT